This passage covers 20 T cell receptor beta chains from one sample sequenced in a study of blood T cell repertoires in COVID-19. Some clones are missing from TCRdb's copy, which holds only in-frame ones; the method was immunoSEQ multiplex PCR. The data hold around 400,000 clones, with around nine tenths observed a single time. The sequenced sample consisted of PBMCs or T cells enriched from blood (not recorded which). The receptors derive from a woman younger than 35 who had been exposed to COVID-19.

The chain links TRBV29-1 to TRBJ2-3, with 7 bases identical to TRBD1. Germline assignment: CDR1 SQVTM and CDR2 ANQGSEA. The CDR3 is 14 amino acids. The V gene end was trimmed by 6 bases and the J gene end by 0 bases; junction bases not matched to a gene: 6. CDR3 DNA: TGCAGCGTGGAGGACAGGCAAAGCACAGATACGCAGTATTTT. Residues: CSVEDRQSTDTQYF.

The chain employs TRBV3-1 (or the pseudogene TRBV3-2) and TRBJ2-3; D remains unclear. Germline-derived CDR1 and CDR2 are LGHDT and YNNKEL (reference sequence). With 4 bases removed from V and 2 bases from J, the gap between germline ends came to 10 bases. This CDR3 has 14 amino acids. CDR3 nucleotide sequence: TGTGCCAGCAGCCGCGGCGTTTTCACAGATACGCAGTATTTT. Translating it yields CASSRGVFTDTQYF.

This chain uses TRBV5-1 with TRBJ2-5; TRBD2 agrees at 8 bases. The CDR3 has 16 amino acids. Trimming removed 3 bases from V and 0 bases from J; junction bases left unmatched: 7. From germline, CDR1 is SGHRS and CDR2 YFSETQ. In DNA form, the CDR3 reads TGCGCCAGCAGCTCGAAAGCGGGAGCAAACCAAGAGACCCAGTACTTC. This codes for CASSSKAGANQETQYF.

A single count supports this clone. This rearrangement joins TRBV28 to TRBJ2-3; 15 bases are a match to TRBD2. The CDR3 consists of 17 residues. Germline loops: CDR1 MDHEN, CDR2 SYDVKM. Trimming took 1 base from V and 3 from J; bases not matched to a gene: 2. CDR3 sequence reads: CASSLLGLAGGTDTQYF. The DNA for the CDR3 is TGTGCCAGCAGTTTATTGGGACTAGCGGGAGGAACAGATACGCAGTATTTT.

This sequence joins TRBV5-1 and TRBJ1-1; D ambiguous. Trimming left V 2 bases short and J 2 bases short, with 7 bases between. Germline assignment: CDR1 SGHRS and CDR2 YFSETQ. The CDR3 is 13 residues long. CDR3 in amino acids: CASSFVSNTEAFF. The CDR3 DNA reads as TGCGCCAGCAGCTTTGTGAGTAACACTGAAGCTTTCTTT. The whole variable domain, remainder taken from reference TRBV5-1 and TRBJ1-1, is KAGVTQTPRYLIKTRGQQVTLSCSPISGHRSVSWYQQTPGQGLQFLFEYFSETQRNKGNFPGRFSGRQFSNSRSEMNVSTLELGDSALYLCASSFVSNTEAFFGQGTRLTVV.

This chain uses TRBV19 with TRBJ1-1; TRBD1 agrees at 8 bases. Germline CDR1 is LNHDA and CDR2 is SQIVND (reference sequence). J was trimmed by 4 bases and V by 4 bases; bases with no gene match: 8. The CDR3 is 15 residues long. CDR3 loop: CASSRDRGGGTEAFF. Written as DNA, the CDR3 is TGTGCCAGTAGTAGAGACAGGGGTGGGGGCACTGAAGCTTTCTTT. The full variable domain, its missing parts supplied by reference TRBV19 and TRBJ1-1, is DGGITQSPKYLFRKEGQNVTLSCEQNLNHDAMYWYRQDPGQGLRLIYYSQIVNDFQKGDIAEGYSVSREKKESFPLTVTSAQKNPTAFYLCASSRDRGGGTEAFFGQGTRLTVV.

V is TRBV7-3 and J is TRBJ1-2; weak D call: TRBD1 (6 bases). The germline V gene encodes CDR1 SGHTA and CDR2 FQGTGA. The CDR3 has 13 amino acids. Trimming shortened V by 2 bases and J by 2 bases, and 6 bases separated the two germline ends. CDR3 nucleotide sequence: TGTGCCAGCAGCTTAGGACAGAACTATGGCTACACCTTC. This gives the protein CASSLGQNYGYTF. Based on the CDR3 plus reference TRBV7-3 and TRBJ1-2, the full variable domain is GAGVSQTPSNKVTEKGKYVELRCDPISGHTALYWYRQSLGQGPEFLIYFQGTGAADDSGLPNDRFFAVRPEGSVSTLKIQRTERGDSAVYLCASSLGQNYGYTFGSGTRLTVV.

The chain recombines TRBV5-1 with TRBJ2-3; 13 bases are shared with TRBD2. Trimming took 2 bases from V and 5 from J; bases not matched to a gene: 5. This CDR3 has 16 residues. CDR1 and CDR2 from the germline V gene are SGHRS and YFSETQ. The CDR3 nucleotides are TGCGCCAGCAGCTTCCTTAGACTAGCGGGAGGAGATACGCAGTATTTT. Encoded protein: CASSFLRLAGGDTQYF.

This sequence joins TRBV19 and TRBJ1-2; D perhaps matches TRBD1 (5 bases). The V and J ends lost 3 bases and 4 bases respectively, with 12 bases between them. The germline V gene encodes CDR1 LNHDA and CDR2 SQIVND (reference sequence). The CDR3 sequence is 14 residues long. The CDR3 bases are TGTGCCAGTAGTATCCAGGGAGGGACCTATGGCTACACCTTC. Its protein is CASSIQGGTYGYTF.

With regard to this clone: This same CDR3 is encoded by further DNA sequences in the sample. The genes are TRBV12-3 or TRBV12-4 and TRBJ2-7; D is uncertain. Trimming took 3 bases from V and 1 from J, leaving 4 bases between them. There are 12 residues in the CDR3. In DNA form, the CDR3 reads TGTGCCAGCAGTTTCGGTTCCTACGAGCAGTACTTC. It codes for CASSFGSYEQYF.

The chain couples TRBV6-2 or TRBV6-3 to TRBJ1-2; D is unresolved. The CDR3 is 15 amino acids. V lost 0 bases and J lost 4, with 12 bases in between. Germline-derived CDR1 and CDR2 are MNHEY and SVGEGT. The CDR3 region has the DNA TGTGCCAGCAGTTACTCCGCGACATACTCCTATGGCTACACCTTC. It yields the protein CASSYSATYSYGYTF.

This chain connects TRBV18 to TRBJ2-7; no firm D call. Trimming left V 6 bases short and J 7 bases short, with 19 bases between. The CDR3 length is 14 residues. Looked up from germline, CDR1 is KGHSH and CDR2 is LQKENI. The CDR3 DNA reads TGTGCCAGCTCCCACCCGCCGGAGTCTATAGAGCAGTACTTC. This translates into CASSHPPESIEQYF.

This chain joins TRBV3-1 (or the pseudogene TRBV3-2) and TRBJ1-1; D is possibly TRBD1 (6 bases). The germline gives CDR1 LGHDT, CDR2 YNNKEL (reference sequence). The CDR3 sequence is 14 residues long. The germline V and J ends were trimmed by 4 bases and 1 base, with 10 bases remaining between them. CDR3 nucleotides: TGTGCCAGCAGCCCCCAACAGGGGAACACTGAAGCTTTCTTT. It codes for CASSPQQGNTEAFF.

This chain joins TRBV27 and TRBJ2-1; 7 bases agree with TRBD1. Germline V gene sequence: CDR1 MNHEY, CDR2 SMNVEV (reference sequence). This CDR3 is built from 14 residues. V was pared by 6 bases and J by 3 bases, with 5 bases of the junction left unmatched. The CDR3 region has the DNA TGTGCCAGCAGGAGAGACAGGGTCTACAATGAGCAGTTCTTC. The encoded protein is CASRRDRVYNEQFF.

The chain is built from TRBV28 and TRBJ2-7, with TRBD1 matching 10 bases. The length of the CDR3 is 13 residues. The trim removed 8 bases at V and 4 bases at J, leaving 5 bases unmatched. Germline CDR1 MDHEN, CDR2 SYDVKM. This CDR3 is CASVRQGAYEQYF. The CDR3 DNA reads TGTGCCAGCGTAAGACAGGGGGCTTACGAGCAGTACTTC.

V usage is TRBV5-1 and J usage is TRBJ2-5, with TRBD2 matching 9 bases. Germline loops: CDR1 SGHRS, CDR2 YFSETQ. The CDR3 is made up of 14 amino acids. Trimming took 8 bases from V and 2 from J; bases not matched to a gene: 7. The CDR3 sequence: CASASGEVQETQYF. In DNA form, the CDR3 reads TGCGCCAGTGCTAGCGGGGAAGTTCAAGAGACCCAGTACTTC.

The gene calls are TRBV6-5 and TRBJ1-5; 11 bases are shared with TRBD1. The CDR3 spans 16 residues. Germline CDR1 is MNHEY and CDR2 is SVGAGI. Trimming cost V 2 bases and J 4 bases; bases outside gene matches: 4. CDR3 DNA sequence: TGTGCCAGCAGTTACCCGGGACAGGGGGTGAATCAGCCCCAGCATTTT. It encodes CASSYPGQGVNQPQHF.

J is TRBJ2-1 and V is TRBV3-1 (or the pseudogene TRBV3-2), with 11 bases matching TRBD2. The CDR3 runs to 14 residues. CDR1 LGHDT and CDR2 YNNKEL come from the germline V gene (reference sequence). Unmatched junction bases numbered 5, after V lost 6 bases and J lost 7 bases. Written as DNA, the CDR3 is TGTGCCAGCAGTCAGACTAGCGGGGTGAATGAGCAGTTCTTC. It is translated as CASSQTSGVNEQFF.

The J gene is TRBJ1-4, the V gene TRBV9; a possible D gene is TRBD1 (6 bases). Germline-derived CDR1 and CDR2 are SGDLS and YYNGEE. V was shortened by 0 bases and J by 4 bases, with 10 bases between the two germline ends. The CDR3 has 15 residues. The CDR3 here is CASSVGTANNEKLFF. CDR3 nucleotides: TGTGCCAGCAGCGTAGGGACAGCCAATAATGAAAAACTGTTTTTT.

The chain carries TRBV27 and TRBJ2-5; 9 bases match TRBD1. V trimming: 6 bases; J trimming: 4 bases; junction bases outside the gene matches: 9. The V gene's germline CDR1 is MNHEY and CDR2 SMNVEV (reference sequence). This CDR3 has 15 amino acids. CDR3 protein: CASSSRLGQGETQYF. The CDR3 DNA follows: TGTGCCAGCAGCTCCCGCTTGGGACAGGGAGAGACCCAGTACTTC.